Listed below are T cell receptor beta chains from one sample, sequenced in a study of early stage breast cancer tumors. Profiling relied on immunoSEQ multiplex PCR, and the TCRdb table lists in-frame clones only, not all of them. The sample lists over 25,000 clones, around 50% seen once, with more than 7% in the top ten. Sequencing input: breast tumor tissue. These receptors all stem from a person aged 45 to 60 with breast cancer. CDR3s include the opening cysteine and the closing phenylalanine or tryptophan. D genes are given only for firm matches. Clone size is not always given. Where it is, it says once, few, many or a class for expanded clones.

CASSWGGQGYTF,TGTGCCAGCAGCTGGGGGGGGCAGGGCTACACCTTC,few,.,TRBJ1-2,TRBV5-5
CASSASTSSTDTQYF,TGTGCCAGCAGCGCGTCGACATCCAGCACAGATACGCAGTATTTT,.,.,TRBJ2-3,TRBV9
CASMPQGTSPNEQFF,TGTGCCAGCATGCCTCAAGGGACTAGCCCCAATGAGCAGTTCTTC,medium-sized,TRBD2,TRBJ2-1,TRBV6-4
CASSLGATGGTEAFF,TGTGCCAGCAGTTTAGGTGCCACAGGGGGCACTGAAGCTTTCTTT,once,TRBD1,TRBJ1-1,TRBV27
CASSRTGVGSYEQYF,TGTGCCAGCTCAAGGACAGGGGTTGGGTCCTACGAGCAGTACTTC,.,TRBD1,TRBJ2-7,TRBV18
CASSQDLVAGADTQYF,TGTGCCAGCAGCCAAGATCTTGTGGCGGGTGCAGATACGCAGTATTTT,.,.,TRBJ2-3,TRBV4-2
CASSTAGTSETQYF,TGTGCCAGCAGCACGGCCGGGACCTCGGAGACCCAGTACTTC,.,.,TRBJ2-5,TRBV9
CSAMTGRSGSGELFF,TGCAGCGCTATGACAGGGCGAAGTGGGAGCGGGGAGCTGTTTTTT,once,TRBD1,TRBJ2-2,TRBV29-1
CASSIPPREYGANVLTF,TGTGCCAGTAGTATCCCCCCCAGGGAATACGGGGCCAACGTCCTGACTTTC,.,.,TRBJ2-6,TRBV19
CASSVVADTQYF,TGTGCCAGCAGCGTAGTTGCAGATACGCAGTATTTT,.,.,TRBJ2-3,TRBV9
CASSFDRAPYYGYTF,TGCGCCAGCAGCTTCGACAGGGCTCCCTACTATGGCTACACCTTC,.,TRBD1,TRBJ1-2,TRBV5-1
CASSPGTERNYGYTF,TGTGCCAGCAGCCCGGGGACAGAAAGAAACTATGGCTACACCTTC,.,TRBD1,TRBJ1-2,TRBV4-2
CASRPDRGSNQPQHF,TGTGCCAGCAGACCCGACAGGGGTAGCAATCAGCCCCAGCATTTT,few,TRBD1,TRBJ1-5,TRBV7-8
CASSPGGSNNEQFF,TGTGCCAGCAGCCCCGGGGGGTCGAACAATGAGCAGTTCTTC,.,TRBD2,TRBJ2-1,TRBV7-3
CASSLGLRDEAFF,TGTGCCAGCAGCTTAGGCTTGAGGGATGAAGCTTTCTTT,.,.,TRBJ1-1,TRBV7-6
CATKAQGAGNQPQHF,TGTGCCACCAAGGCACAGGGGGCGGGCAATCAGCCCCAGCATTTT,.,TRBD1,TRBJ1-5,TRBV28